This record looks at one TCR beta chain sequence and its context. As yet, its antigen is unknown. Germline CDR1 reads MGHRA; CDR2 reads YSYEKL. V lost 4 bases to trimming and J lost 4 bases; unmatched junction nucleotides: 6. The CDR3 has 15 amino acids. These data come from a study of cytomegalovirus exposure and HLA in healthy donors. Study at large: The approximately 110 validation repertoires, a later analysis reported, used the same platform as the 550 to 700 repertoires from the first cohort.

Produced via immunoSEQ multiplex PCR; TCRdb's table is partial and in-frame only. Among 70,000 or so clones, around 94% were seen once, and the ten largest hold 1.5% to 2%. Whole-study results and caveats: The study put 150 or so TCR beta chains on its list as cytomegalovirus-associated. According to a later analysis, TCR clusters from the first cohort tended to co-occur in the 120 or so validation repertoires.

The sequenced sample was PBMCs. This TCR was recovered from a woman between 18 and 29 years old in good health and CMV-seropositive. This chain links TRBV4-1 with TRBJ2-5, with 10 bases fitting TRBD2. The CDR3 coding sequence is TGCGCCAGCAGCCTCAGCGGGGGGGTTAGAGAGACCCAGTACTTC. Protein sequence: CASSLSGGVRETQYF.